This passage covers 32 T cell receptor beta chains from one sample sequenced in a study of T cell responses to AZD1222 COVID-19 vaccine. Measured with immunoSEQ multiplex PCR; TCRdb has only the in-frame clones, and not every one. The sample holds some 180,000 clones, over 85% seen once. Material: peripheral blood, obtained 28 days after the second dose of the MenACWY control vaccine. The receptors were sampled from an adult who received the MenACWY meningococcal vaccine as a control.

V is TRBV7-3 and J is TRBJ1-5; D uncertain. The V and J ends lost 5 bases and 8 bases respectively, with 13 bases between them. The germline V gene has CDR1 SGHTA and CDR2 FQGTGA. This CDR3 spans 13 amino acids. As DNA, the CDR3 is TGTGCCAGCAGCGCGGCCCCCGGGAAGCCCCAGCATTTT. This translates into CASSAAPGKPQHF.

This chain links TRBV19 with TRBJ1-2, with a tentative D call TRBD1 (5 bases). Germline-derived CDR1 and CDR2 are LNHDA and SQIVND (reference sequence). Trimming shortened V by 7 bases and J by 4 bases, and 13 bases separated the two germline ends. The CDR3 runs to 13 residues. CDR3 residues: CASNTGAGYGYTF. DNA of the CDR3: TGTGCCAGTAACACCGGGGCAGGCTATGGCTACACCTTC.

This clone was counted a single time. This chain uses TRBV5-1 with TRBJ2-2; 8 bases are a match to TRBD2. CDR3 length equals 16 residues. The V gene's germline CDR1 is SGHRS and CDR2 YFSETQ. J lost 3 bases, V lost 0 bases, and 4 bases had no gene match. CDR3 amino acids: CASSLDGRADTGELFF. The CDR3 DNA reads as TGCGCCAGCAGCTTGGACGGGAGGGCCGACACCGGGGAGCTGTTTTTT.

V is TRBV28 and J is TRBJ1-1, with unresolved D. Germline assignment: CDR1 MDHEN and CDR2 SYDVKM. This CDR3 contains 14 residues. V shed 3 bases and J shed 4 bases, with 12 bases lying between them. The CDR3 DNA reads TGTGCCAGCAGTTTGAATACTGTCCCCACTGAAGCTTTCTTT. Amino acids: CASSLNTVPTEAFF.

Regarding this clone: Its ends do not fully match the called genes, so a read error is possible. The CDR3 protein is CASSLSPRTSGRGGEQFF. CDR3 nucleotides: TGTGCTAGCAGCTTAAGCCCGAGGACTAGCGGGAGGGGAGGGGAGCAGTTCTTC. The J gene is TRBJ2-1, the V gene TRBV7-7, with TRBD2 matching over 15 bases. The CDR3 loop spans 18 amino acids. Germline CDR1 and CDR2: SSHAT and FNYEAQ (reference sequence).

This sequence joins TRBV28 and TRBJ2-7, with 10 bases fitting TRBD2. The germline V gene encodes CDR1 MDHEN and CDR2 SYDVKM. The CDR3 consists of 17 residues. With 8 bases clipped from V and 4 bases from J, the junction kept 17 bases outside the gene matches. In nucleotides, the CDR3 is TGTGCCAGCCCCCCGGGGCTAGCGGGAGAAACCCGATACGAGCAGTACTTC. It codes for CASPPGLAGETRYEQYF. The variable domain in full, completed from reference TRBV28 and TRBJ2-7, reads DVKVTQSSRYLVKRTGEKVFLECVQDMDHENMFWYRQDPGLGLRLIYFSYDVKMKEKGDIPEGYSVSREKKERFSLILESASTNQTSMYLCASPPGLAGETRYEQYFGPGTRLTVT.

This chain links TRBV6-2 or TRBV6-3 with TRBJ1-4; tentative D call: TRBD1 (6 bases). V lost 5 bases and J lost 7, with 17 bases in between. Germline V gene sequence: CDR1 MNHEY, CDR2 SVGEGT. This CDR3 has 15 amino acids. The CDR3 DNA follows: TGTGCCAGCAGTATCACCGGGACATATGCTGAAAAACTGTTTTTT. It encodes CASSITGTYAEKLFF.

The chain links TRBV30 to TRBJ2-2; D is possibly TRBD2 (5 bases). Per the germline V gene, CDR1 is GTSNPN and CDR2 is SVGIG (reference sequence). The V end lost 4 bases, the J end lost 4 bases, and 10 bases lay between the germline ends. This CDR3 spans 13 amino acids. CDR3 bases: TGTGCCTGGAATGGACTGCGCACCGGGGAGCTGTTTTTT. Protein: CAWNGLRTGELFF.

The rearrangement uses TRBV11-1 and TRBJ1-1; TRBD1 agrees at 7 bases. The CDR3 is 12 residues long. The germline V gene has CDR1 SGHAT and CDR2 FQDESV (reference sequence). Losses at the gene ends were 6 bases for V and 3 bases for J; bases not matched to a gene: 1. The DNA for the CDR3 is TGTGCCAGCAGAGACAGGGACACTGAAGCTTTCTTT. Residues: CASRDRDTEAFF. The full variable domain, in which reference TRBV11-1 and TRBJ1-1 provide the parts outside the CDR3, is EAEVAQSPRYKITEKSQAVAFWCDPISGHATLYWYRQILGQGPELLVQFQDESVVDDSQLPKDRFSAERLKGVDSTLKIQPAELGDSAMYLCASRDRDTEAFFGQGTRLTVV.

CDR3 amino acids: CASSFLGEGWGSYEQYF. The CDR3 region has the DNA TGTGCCAGCAGTTTTTTGGGGGAGGGCTGGGGATCCTACGAGCAGTACTTC. This rearrangement joins TRBV27 to TRBJ2-7; the match to TRBD2 covers 7 bases. V lost 3 bases to trimming and J lost 1 base; unmatched junction nucleotides: 12. Germline V gene sequence: CDR1 MNHEY, CDR2 SMNVEV (reference sequence). This CDR3 region has 17 residues.

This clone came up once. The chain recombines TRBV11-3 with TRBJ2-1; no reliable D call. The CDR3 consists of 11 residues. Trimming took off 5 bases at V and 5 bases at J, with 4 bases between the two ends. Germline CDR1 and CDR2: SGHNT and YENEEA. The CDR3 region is CASSPHNEQFF. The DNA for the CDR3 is TGTGCCAGCAGCCCCCACAATGAGCAGTTCTTC.

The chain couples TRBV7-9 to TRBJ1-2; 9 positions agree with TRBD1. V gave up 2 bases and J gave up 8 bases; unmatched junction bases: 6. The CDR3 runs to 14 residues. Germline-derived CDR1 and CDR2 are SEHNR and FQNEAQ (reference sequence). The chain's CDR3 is CASSLLNRGLGYTF. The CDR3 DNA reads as TGTGCCAGCAGCTTACTGAACAGGGGGCTAGGCTACACCTTC.

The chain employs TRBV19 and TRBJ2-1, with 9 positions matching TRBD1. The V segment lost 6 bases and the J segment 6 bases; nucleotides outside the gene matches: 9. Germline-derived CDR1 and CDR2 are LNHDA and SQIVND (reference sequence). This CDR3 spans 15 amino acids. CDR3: CASSTGGRRANEQFF. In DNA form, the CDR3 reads TGTGCCAGTAGCACAGGGGGCCGTAGAGCCAATGAGCAGTTCTTC.

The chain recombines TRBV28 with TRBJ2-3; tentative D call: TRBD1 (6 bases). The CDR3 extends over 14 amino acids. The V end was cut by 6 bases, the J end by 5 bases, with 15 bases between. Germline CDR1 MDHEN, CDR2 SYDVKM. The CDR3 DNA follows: TGTGCCAGCAGAGTGACAGGCAGCGTAGATACGCAGTATTTT. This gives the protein CASRVTGSVDTQYF.

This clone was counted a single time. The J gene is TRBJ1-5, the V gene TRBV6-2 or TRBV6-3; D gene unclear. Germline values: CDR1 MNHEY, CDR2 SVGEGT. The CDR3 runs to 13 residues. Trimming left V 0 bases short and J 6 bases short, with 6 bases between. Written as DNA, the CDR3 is TGTGCCAGCAGTTACTCGATTGTTCAGCCCCAGCATTTT. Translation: CASSYSIVQPQHF.

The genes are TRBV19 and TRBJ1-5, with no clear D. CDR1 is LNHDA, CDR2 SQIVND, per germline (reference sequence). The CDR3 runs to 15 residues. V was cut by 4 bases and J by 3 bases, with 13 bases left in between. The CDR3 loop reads CASSSREDYNQPQHF. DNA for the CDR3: TGTGCCAGTAGTAGCCGGGAAGACTACAATCAGCCCCAGCATTTT.

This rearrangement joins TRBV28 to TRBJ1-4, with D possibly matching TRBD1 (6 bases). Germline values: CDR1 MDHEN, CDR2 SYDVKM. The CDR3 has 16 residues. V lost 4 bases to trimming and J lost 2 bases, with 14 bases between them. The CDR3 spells CASSSSGGPTNEKLFF. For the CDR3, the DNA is TGTGCCAGCAGTTCCTCGGGGGGCCCCACTAATGAAAAACTGTTTTTT.

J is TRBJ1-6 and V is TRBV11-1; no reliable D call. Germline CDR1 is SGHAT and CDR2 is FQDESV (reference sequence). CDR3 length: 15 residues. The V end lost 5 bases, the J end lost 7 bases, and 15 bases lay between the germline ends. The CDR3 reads CASSLRTVGNSPLHF. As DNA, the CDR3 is TGTGCCAGCAGCCTCCGCACGGTGGGGAATTCACCCCTCCACTTT.

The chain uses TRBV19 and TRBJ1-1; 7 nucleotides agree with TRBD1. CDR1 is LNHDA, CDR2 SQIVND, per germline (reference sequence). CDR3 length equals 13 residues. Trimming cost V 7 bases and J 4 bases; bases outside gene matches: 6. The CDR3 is CASTSGGRTEAFF. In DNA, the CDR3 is TGTGCCAGTACCTCAGGGGGGCGCACTGAAGCTTTCTTT.

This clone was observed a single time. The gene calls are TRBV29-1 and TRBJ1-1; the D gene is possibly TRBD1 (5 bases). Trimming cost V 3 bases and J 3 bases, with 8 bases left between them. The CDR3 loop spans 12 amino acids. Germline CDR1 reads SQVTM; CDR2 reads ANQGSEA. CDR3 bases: TGCAGCGTTGATGGGGCGGACACTGAAGCTTTCTTT. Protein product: CSVDGADTEAFF.

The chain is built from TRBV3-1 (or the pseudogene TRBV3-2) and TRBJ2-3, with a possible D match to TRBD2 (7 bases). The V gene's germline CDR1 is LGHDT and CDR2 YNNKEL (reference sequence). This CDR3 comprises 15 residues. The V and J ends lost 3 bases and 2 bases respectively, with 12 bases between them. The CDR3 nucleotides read TGTGCCAGCAGCCAGGGGGGGCTTGACACAGATACGCAGTATTTT. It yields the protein CASSQGGLDTDTQYF.

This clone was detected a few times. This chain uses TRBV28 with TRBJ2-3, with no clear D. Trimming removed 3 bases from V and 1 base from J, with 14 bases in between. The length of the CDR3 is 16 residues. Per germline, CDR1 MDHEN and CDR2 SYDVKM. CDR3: CASSLFSGIRTDTQYF. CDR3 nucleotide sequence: TGTGCCAGCAGTTTGTTCTCTGGCATTCGCACAGATACGCAGTATTTT.

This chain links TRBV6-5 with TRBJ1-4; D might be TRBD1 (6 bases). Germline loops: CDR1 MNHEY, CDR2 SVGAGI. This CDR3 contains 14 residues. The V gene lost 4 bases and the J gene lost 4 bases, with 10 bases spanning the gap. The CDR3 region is CASSSDRFNEKLFF. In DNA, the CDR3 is TGTGCCAGCAGTTCCGACAGGTTTAATGAAAAACTGTTTTTT.

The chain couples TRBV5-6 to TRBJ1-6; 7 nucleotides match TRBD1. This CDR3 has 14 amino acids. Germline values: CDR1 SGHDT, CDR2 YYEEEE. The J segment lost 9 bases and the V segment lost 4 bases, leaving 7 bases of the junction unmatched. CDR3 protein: CASSGGQSGSPLHF. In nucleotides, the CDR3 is TGTGCCAGCAGCGGGGGACAGAGCGGTTCACCCCTCCACTTT. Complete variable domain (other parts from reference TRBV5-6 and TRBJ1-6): DAGVTQSPTHLIKTRGQQVTLRCSPKSGHDTVSWYQQALGQGPQFIFQYYEEEERQRGNFPDRFSGHQFPNYSSELNVNALLLGDSALYLCASSGGQSGSPLHFGNGTRLTVT.

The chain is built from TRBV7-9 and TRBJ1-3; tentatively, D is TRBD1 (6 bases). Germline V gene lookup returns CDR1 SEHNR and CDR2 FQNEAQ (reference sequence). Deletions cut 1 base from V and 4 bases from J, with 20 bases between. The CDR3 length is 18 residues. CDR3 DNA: TGTGCCAGCAGCTTAGTGGGGGGCCCCAACAAAGCCGGAAACACCATATATTTT. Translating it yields CASSLVGGPNKAGNTIYF.

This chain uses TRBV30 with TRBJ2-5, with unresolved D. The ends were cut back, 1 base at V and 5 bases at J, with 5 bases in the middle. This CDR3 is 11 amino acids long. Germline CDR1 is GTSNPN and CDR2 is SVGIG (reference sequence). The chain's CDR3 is CAWSERETQYF. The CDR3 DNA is TGTGCCTGGAGTGAAAGGGAGACCCAGTACTTC.

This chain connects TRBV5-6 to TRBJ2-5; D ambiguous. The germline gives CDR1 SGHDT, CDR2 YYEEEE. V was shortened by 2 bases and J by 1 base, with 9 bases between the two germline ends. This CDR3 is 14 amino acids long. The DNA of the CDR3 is TGTGCCAGCAGCTTCGGTAAGCTCCAAGAGACCCAGTACTTC. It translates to CASSFGKLQETQYF.

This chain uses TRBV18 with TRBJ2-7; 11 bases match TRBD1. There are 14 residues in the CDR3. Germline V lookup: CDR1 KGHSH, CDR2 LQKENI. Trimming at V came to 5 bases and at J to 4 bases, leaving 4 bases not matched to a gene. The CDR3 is CASSRTGGGYEQYF. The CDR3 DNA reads TGTGCCAGCTCAAGGACAGGGGGCGGATACGAGCAGTACTTC.

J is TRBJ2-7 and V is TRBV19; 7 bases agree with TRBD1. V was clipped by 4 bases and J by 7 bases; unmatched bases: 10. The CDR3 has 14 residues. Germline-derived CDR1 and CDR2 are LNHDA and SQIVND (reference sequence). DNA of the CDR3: TGTGCCAGTAGTACCCAGACAGGGTTGGGGGAGCAGTACTTC. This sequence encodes CASSTQTGLGEQYF.

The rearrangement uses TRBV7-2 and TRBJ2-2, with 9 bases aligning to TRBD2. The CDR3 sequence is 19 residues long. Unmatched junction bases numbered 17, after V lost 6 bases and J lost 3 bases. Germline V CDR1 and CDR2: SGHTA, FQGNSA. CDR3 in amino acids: CASRARIIAGAGDTGELFF. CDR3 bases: TGTGCCAGCAGGGCAAGGATAATAGCGGGAGCGGGGGACACCGGGGAGCTGTTTTTT.

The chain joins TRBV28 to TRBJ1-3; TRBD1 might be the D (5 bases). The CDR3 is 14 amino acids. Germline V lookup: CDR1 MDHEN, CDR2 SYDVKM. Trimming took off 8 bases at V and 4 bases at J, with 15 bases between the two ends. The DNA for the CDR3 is TGTGCCAGCTTTAGAGGAGGGGAAGGAAACACCATATATTTT. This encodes CASFRGGEGNTIYF.

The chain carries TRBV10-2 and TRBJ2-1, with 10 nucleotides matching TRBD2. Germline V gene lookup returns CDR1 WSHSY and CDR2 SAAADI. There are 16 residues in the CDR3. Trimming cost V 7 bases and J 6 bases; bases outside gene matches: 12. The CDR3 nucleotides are TGCGCCAGCACCCAGCAGACAGAGCGGGAGGGCAATGAGCAGTTCTTC. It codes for CASTQQTEREGNEQFF.